This TCR beta chain was found in a study of response to subunit inactivated influenza vaccine. General observations from the study: Authors suggested each seasonal flu vaccination may recruit only limited numbers of new T cells.

On this clonotype: Its target is not known.

Trimming took off 5 bases at V and 3 bases at J, with 14 bases between the two ends. Germline loops: CDR1 MDHEN, CDR2 SYDVKM. The CDR3 is made up of 15 amino acids. MiXCR, applied by TCRdb to the RT-PCR reads, yields one record per CDR3 protein. The sample consists of some 600,000 distinct CDR3 sequences, 13% to 15% of them appearing once. V is TRBV28 and J is TRBJ1-5, with D maybe TRBD1 (6 bases). The sequence was obtained from a man aged 45-65 years who received an inactivated influenza vaccine. Sequencing used PBMCs from blood, obtained roughly 2 weeks before vaccination. The DNA of the CDR3 is TGTGCCAGCAGTCACGAGGGGGGGGCCAATCAGCCCCAGCATTTT. Translating gives CASSHEGGANQPQHF.